The 32 T cell receptor beta chains presented below share a single source sample, sequenced in a study of blood T cell repertoires in COVID-19. Using immunoSEQ multiplex PCR, the repertoire was profiled, and TCRdb retains in-frame clones only, with some absent. The sample includes a few hundred thousand clones, 82% of them seen just once. Sequencing was performed on peripheral blood. These receptors all come from a woman in her late teens or twenties with acute or convalescent COVID-19.

V and J are TRBV6-6 and TRBJ2-7; 11 positions agree with TRBD2. Trimming at V came to 5 bases and at J to 0 bases, leaving 12 bases not matched to a gene. The CDR3 extends over 18 amino acids. CDR1 is MNHNY and CDR2 is SVGAGI in the germline V gene (reference sequence). Written as DNA, the CDR3 is TGTGCCAGCAGTCAACGGGGACTAGCGGACACTCTCTCCTACGAGCAGTACTTC. It encodes CASSQRGLADTLSYEQYF.

A single count supports this clone. The V call is TRBV28, the J call TRBJ2-1; 7 nucleotides agree with TRBD2. CDR3 length equals 16 residues. V lost 6 bases and J lost 8; bases outside the gene matches: 16. Germline values: CDR1 MDHEN, CDR2 SYDVKM. The CDR3 bases are TGTGCCAGCAGCTTAGGAGCTAGCGGCGTGTGGGATGAGCAGTTCTTC. This encodes CASSLGASGVWDEQFF.

The chain is built from TRBV10-3 and TRBJ2-7; possible D gene TRBD1, 5 bases. Trimming took off 2 bases at V and 5 bases at J, with 19 bases between the two ends. The CDR3 is 16 residues long. The germline V gene has CDR1 ENHRY and CDR2 SYGVKD. The CDR3 here is CAISEGRQLTAHEQYF. In DNA, the CDR3 is TGTGCCATCAGTGAGGGCCGACAGCTCACGGCCCACGAGCAGTACTTC.

V and J are TRBV5-1 and TRBJ2-3; 7 nucleotides agree with TRBD2. The CDR3 loop spans 14 amino acids. Germline CDR1 and CDR2: SGHRS and YFSETQ. V lost 6 bases and J lost 6; bases outside the gene matches: 10. This chain's CDR3 is CASTRGRATDTQYF. The CDR3 DNA reads as TGCGCCAGCACGCGTGGGAGGGCCACCGATACGCAGTATTTT. The full variable domain, completed using reference TRBV5-1 and TRBJ2-3, is KAGVTQTPRYLIKTRGQQVTLSCSPISGHRSVSWYQQTPGQGLQFLFEYFSETQRNKGNFPGRFSGRQFSNSRSEMNVSTLELGDSALYLCASTRGRATDTQYFGPGTRLTVL.

This clone showed up just once. J is TRBJ2-7 and V is TRBV27; the match to TRBD2 covers 7 bases. The CDR3 loop spans 11 amino acids. CDR1 is MNHEY and CDR2 is SMNVEV in the germline V gene (reference sequence). The J segment lost 6 bases and the V segment lost 7 bases, leaving 3 bases of the junction unmatched. The CDR3 here is CASNWGGEQYF. For the CDR3, the DNA is TGTGCCAGCAACTGGGGGGGCGAGCAGTACTTC.

The chain employs TRBV6-5 and TRBJ2-1, with TRBD2 as a possible D gene (5 bases). From germline, CDR1 is MNHEY and CDR2 SVGAGI. V was cut by 2 bases and J by 10 bases, with 21 bases left in between. The CDR3 runs to 16 residues. The CDR3 region is CASSYLRGNLAGEQFF. The CDR3 coding sequence is TGTGCCAGCAGTTACCTGAGAGGGAACCTCGCCGGGGAGCAGTTCTTC.

V gene TRBV11-2 combines with J gene TRBJ2-2, with D perhaps matching TRBD2 (5 bases). The V gene's germline CDR1 is SGHAT and CDR2 FQNNGV. This CDR3 is 15 amino acids long. Between the trimmed V and J ends, which lost 5 bases and 6 bases, there was a span of 16 bases. The CDR3 DNA sequence: TGTGCCAGCAGCCCGGGATTAGCGAGTGCCGGGGAGCTGTTTTTT. Protein: CASSPGLASAGELFF.

The V and J genes are TRBV2 and TRBJ2-7; D is possibly TRBD1 (6 bases). This CDR3 comprises 16 residues. Germline assignment: CDR1 SNHLY and CDR2 FYNNEI. V dropped 8 bases and J dropped 1 base, with 21 bases sitting between them. The CDR3 reads CASVGPQGMRSYEQYF. The CDR3 DNA follows: TGTGCCAGCGTCGGCCCCCAGGGGATGCGATCCTACGAGCAGTACTTC.

The chain is built from TRBV12-5 and TRBJ2-1; 10 positions agree with TRBD1. V lost 2 bases to trimming and J lost 4 bases; unmatched junction nucleotides: 2. This CDR3 region has 15 residues. In germline, CDR1 is LGHNT, CDR2 FRNRAP. The CDR3 loop is CASGLRDRGYNEQFF. Here the CDR3 DNA reads TGTGCTAGTGGTTTGCGGGACAGGGGTTACAATGAGCAGTTCTTC.

This chain uses TRBV30 with TRBJ1-2; 7 bases are shared with TRBD1. The length of the CDR3 is 13 residues. The J segment lost 3 bases and the V segment lost 3 bases, leaving 4 bases of the junction unmatched. The germline V gene has CDR1 GTSNPN and CDR2 SVGIG (reference sequence). The CDR3 here is CAWSPGGYYGYTF. DNA of the CDR3: TGTGCCTGGAGCCCAGGGGGGTACTATGGCTACACCTTC.

This chain connects TRBV12-3 or TRBV12-4 to TRBJ2-3, with D unclear. The CDR3 is 11 residues long. V shed 1 base and J shed 8 bases, with 4 bases lying between them. CDR3 in DNA: TGTGCCAGCAGTTTAGTCGGTACGCAGTATTTT. The encoded protein is CASSLVGTQYF.

The count of this clone is one. V and J are TRBV2 and TRBJ2-1; 13 nucleotides agree with TRBD2. J was trimmed by 0 bases and V by 4 bases; bases with no gene match: 9. The germline gives CDR1 SNHLY, CDR2 FYNNEI. This CDR3 contains 19 residues. CDR3 in amino acids: CASSVSLAGGGSSYNEQFF. Written as DNA, the CDR3 is TGTGCCAGCAGTGTTTCACTAGCGGGAGGGGGAAGCTCCTACAATGAGCAGTTCTTC.

CDR3 region: CASSEPHGLYSFHIQYF. CDR3 bases: TGTGCCAGCAGTGAACCCCACGGACTTTACTCGTTTCACATTCAGTACTTC. V and J are TRBV6-1 and TRBJ2-4, with D possibly matching TRBD2 (5 bases). Deletions cut 2 bases from V and 8 bases from J, with 22 bases between. The CDR3 extends over 17 amino acids. Germline loops: CDR1 MNHNS, CDR2 SASEGT.

This chain uses TRBV5-1 with TRBJ2-7, with 12 bases matching TRBD2. From germline, CDR1 is SGHRS and CDR2 YFSETQ. The V gene end was trimmed by 7 bases and the J gene end by 4 bases; junction bases not matched to a gene: 6. This CDR3 has 14 amino acids. Written as DNA, the CDR3 is TGCGCCAGCGGATCGGGACTAGCGGGTTACGAGCAGTACTTC. This translates into CASGSGLAGYEQYF.

J is TRBJ2-3 and V is TRBV9, with a weak D call TRBD1 (6 bases). This CDR3 spans 14 amino acids. Per the germline V gene, CDR1 is SGDLS and CDR2 is YYNGEE. Trimming shortened V by 4 bases and J by 5 bases, and 14 bases separated the two germline ends. CDR3 sequence (DNA): TGTGCCAGCAGCCAGGGACCCAGGGGAGATACGCAGTATTTT. Its protein is CASSQGPRGDTQYF. Variable domain in full (rest from reference TRBV9 and TRBJ2-3): DSGVTQTPKHLITATGQRVTLRCSPRSGDLSVYWYQQSLDQGLQFLIQYYNGEERAKGNILERFSAQQFPDLHSELNLSSLELGDSALYFCASSQGPRGDTQYFGPGTRLTVL.

The chain combines TRBV29-1 with TRBJ2-3; the D is unclear. The CDR3 runs 12 residues. Deletions cut 4 bases from V and 6 bases from J, with 11 bases between. Germline V gene sequence: CDR1 SQVTM, CDR2 ANQGSEA. Here the CDR3 DNA reads TGCAGCGTTGTCCCAAACGGGGATACGCAGTATTTT. Translated: CSVVPNGDTQYF.

The V gene is TRBV15, the J gene TRBJ2-7; the D is unclear. V gave up 0 bases and J gave up 4 bases, with 7 bases separating them. Germline V gene lookup returns CDR1 LNHNV and CDR2 YYDKDF (reference sequence). The CDR3 loop spans 13 amino acids. The CDR3 sequence: CATSRDLLYEQYF. As DNA, the CDR3 is TGTGCCACCAGCAGAGATCTGTTGTACGAGCAGTACTTC.

This clone came up once. V usage is TRBV3-1 (or the pseudogene TRBV3-2) and J usage is TRBJ2-3; TRBD2 matches at 10 bases. CDR3 size: 16 residues. Per the germline V gene, CDR1 is LGHDT and CDR2 is YNNKEL (reference sequence). Losses at the gene ends were 0 bases for V and 7 bases for J; bases not matched to a gene: 7. The CDR3 DNA sequence: TGTGCCAGCAGCCAAGATTCCCTAGCGGGAGTGAATACGCAGTATTTT. Translated: CASSQDSLAGVNTQYF.

The chain combines TRBV19 with TRBJ1-3; the match to TRBD1 covers 9 bases. The CDR3 spans 15 residues. The V gene end was trimmed by 3 bases and the J gene end by 6 bases; junction bases not matched to a gene: 6. Per the germline V gene, CDR1 is LNHDA and CDR2 is SQIVND (reference sequence). CDR3 region: CASSMTGQGTNTIYF. DNA of the CDR3: TGTGCCAGTAGTATGACGGGACAGGGTACAAACACCATATATTTT.

The V call is TRBV7-2, the J call TRBJ2-5; D might be TRBD2 (5 bases). Per germline, CDR1 SGHTA and CDR2 FQGNSA. V was clipped by 1 base and J by 1 base, with 10 bases between them. The CDR3 totals 15 residues. CDR3 protein: CASSLVGVAQETQYF. Written as DNA, the CDR3 is TGTGCCAGCAGCTTAGTCGGGGTAGCCCAAGAGACCCAGTACTTC. The whole variable domain, filled in from reference TRBV7-2 and TRBJ2-5, reads GAGVSQSPSNKVTEKGKDVELRCDPISGHTALYWYRQSLGQGLEFLIYFQGNSAPDKSGLPSDRFSAERTGGSVSTLTIQRTQQEDSAVYLCASSLVGVAQETQYFGPGTRLLVL.

In DNA form, the CDR3 reads TGTGCCAGCAGCTTGGGGGGAGGGGGTCGGCTTAATGAAAAACTGTTTTTT. Amino acid sequence: CASSLGGGGRLNEKLFF. The genes are TRBV5-4 and TRBJ1-4; D perhaps matches TRBD1 (6 bases). The V end was cut by 0 bases, the J end by 4 bases, with 16 bases between. Germline CDR1 reads SGHNT; CDR2 reads YYREEE (reference sequence). This CDR3 is 17 amino acids long.

The V gene is TRBV4-2, the J gene TRBJ2-4; D uncertain. V lost 0 bases, J lost 0 bases, and 15 bases lay in between. CDR1 and CDR2 (germline): LGHNA, YNFKEQ. This CDR3 is built from 18 residues. The DNA of the CDR3 is TGTGCCAGCAGCCAAGAGGCGTCGGCGGTCCTAGCCAAAAACATTCAGTACTTC. Its translation: CASSQEASAVLAKNIQYF.

The chain carries TRBV28 and TRBJ1-1, with D possibly being TRBD1 (5 bases). In germline, CDR1 is MDHEN, CDR2 SYDVKM. V gave up 8 bases and J gave up 2 bases, with 21 bases separating them. This CDR3 has 16 residues. The CDR3 nucleotides read TGTGCCAGCGTTAATCCTTGGGGCGGAAAAAACACTGAAGCTTTCTTT. Its protein product is CASVNPWGGKNTEAFF.

The chain has TRBV7-2 and TRBJ2-3; 9 nucleotides line up with TRBD2. The CDR3 length is 15 residues. The V gene's germline CDR1 is SGHTA and CDR2 FQGNSA. Trimming took 1 base from V and 5 from J; bases not matched to a gene: 4. The CDR3 coding sequence is TGTGCCAGCAGCTTAGTAGCGGGAGCGGGAGATACGCAGTATTTT. It translates to CASSLVAGAGDTQYF.

This clone was counted only a few times. V gene TRBV24-1 combines with J gene TRBJ2-7; 10 bases are shared with TRBD1. After removal of 4 bases from V and 3 bases from J, the junction contained 11 bases not matched to a gene. This CDR3 region has 17 residues. The germline gives CDR1 KGHDR, CDR2 SFDVKD. The CDR3 DNA reads TGTGCCACCAGTGACCCAAAGGGTGGGACAGGGGACTACGAGCAGTACTTC. As protein: CATSDPKGGTGDYEQYF.

The chain joins TRBV3-1 (or the pseudogene TRBV3-2) to TRBJ2-7; 10 bases match TRBD2. Germline V gene data show CDR1 as LGHDT and CDR2 as YNNKEL (reference sequence). This CDR3 is 16 amino acids long. Losses at the gene ends were 3 bases for V and 4 bases for J; bases not matched to a gene: 9. The CDR3 loop reads CASSHPKGLATYEQYF. CDR3 coding DNA: TGTGCCAGCAGCCACCCCAAGGGACTAGCGACTTACGAGCAGTACTTC.

This chain connects TRBV30 to TRBJ2-3; D is perhaps TRBD1 (5 bases). The CDR3 runs to 13 residues. V lost 7 bases and J 0 bases, leaving 11 bases between the germline ends. CDR1 is GTSNPN and CDR2 is SVGIG in the germline V gene (reference sequence). The chain's CDR3 is CAFDRESTDTQYF. The CDR3 DNA reads TGTGCCTTTGACAGAGAGAGCACAGATACGCAGTATTTT.

This clone was counted only a few times. V is TRBV14 and J is TRBJ1-6, with 8 bases aligning to TRBD1. CDR3 size: 17 residues. V lost 4 bases to trimming and J lost 7 bases; unmatched junction nucleotides: 12. Germline CDR1 reads SGHDN; CDR2 reads FVKESK. Here the CDR3 DNA reads TGTGCCAGCAGCCCCGAGACTTGGACAGGGCGGAATTCACCCCTCCACTTT. Translated: CASSPETWTGRNSPLHF.

The gene calls are TRBV7-9 and TRBJ2-3; the match to TRBD2 covers 8 bases. The germline gives CDR1 SEHNR, CDR2 FQNEAQ (reference sequence). With 7 bases clipped from V and 4 bases from J, the junction kept 10 bases outside the gene matches. The CDR3 runs to 15 residues. The CDR3 spells CASNQPATSADTQYF. CDR3 DNA sequence: TGTGCCAGCAACCAACCGGCGACTAGCGCAGATACGCAGTATTTT.

The CDR3 DNA reads TGTGCCAGCAGCCAAGGGGGGACTAGCGGTTACGAGCAGTACTTC. Encoded protein: CASSQGGTSGYEQYF. V usage is TRBV14 and J usage is TRBJ2-7, with 11 bases lining up with TRBD2. Trimming at V came to 1 base and at J to 4 bases, leaving 3 bases not matched to a gene. CDR1 and CDR2 (germline): SGHDN, FVKESK. This CDR3 spans 15 amino acids.

This clone was observed at least ten times. This sequence joins TRBV5-1 and TRBJ2-3; 8 nucleotides agree with TRBD2. J lost 2 bases, V lost 0 bases, and 2 bases had no gene match. Germline values: CDR1 SGHRS, CDR2 YFSETQ. The CDR3 has 15 amino acids. This chain's CDR3 is CASSLVLADTDTQYF. The CDR3, as DNA: TGCGCCAGCAGCTTGGTACTAGCGGACACAGATACGCAGTATTTT.

The J gene is TRBJ1-2, the V gene TRBV19, with D maybe TRBD1 (6 bases). The CDR3 spans 16 residues. The germline V and J ends were trimmed by 4 bases and 3 bases, with 18 bases remaining between them. Per germline, CDR1 LNHDA and CDR2 SQIVND (reference sequence). CDR3 nucleotides: TGTGCCAGTAGTACTCCCCCGGACAGACGATACTATGGCTACACCTTC. Encoded protein: CASSTPPDRRYYGYTF.